One and the same sample provided the 8 T cell receptor beta chains below, sequenced in a study of chemoradiotherapy in HPV16-positive cancers. Produced via immunoSEQ multiplex PCR; TCRdb's table is partial and in-frame only. This table holds about 12,000 clones, around 81% found once. The sample was acquired from a patient who underwent chemoradiotherapy. Receptors originate from a human donor with HPV-associated anogenital cancer.

The V and J genes are TRBV6-5 and TRBJ2-7; D not resolved. Germline CDR1 MNHEY, CDR2 SVGAGI. Deletions cut 2 bases from V and 1 base from J, with 9 bases between. This CDR3 region has 14 residues. DNA for the CDR3: TGTGCCAGCAGTTACCGAGAAGGGTCCTACGAGCAGTACTTC. The encoded protein is CASSYREGSYEQYF.

The rearrangement links TRBV5-1 to TRBJ2-3, with TRBD1 matching over 8 bases. Germline V gene sequence: CDR1 SGHRS, CDR2 YFSETQ. After removal of 5 bases from V and 4 bases from J, the junction contained 6 bases not matched to a gene. The CDR3 is 14 residues long. The CDR3 DNA sequence: TGCGCCAGCAGGCTTAAACAGGGGGCAGATACGCAGTATTTT. Translated: CASRLKQGADTQYF.

The rearrangement joins TRBV2 to TRBJ1-2, with D possibly matching TRBD1 (6 bases). The CDR3 extends over 15 amino acids. The ends were cut back, 3 bases at V and 4 bases at J, with 15 bases in the middle. Germline assignment: CDR1 SNHLY and CDR2 FYNNEI. CDR3 coding DNA: TGTGCCAGCAGTGATTACGGGGGCATGGGCTATGGCTACACCTTC. Its protein product is CASSDYGGMGYGYTF.

The CDR3 coding sequence is TGTGCCAGCAGTTCCTCCACCGGGACAGGACGAGAAAAACTGTTTTTT. The encoded protein is CASSSSTGTGREKLFF. The chain links TRBV7-9 to TRBJ1-4; 8 nucleotides line up with TRBD1. In germline, CDR1 is SEHNR, CDR2 FQNEAQ (reference sequence). The CDR3 length is 16 residues. The V gene end was trimmed by 6 bases and the J gene end by 8 bases; junction bases not matched to a gene: 14.

V usage is TRBV18 and J usage is TRBJ1-1, with unresolved D. V shed 1 base and J shed 4 bases, with 10 bases lying between them. The CDR3 has 14 residues. Germline V gene lookup returns CDR1 KGHSH and CDR2 LQKENI. This CDR3 reads CASSPLPEPTEAFF. The CDR3 nucleotides are TGTGCCAGCTCACCACTGCCGGAGCCCACTGAAGCTTTCTTT. Variable domain in full (rest from reference TRBV18 and TRBJ1-1): NAGVMQNPRHLVRRRGQEARLRCSPMKGHSHVYWYRQLPEEGLKFMVYLQKENIIDESGMPKERFSAEFPKEGPSILRIQQVVRGDSAAYFCASSPLPEPTEAFFGQGTRLTVV.

V is TRBV30 and J is TRBJ1-2, with D tentatively TRBD1 (6 bases). The CDR3 consists of 14 residues. The germline V gene encodes CDR1 GTSNPN and CDR2 SVGIG (reference sequence). V was trimmed by 0 bases and J by 4 bases, leaving 12 bases between them. The CDR3 DNA sequence: TGTGCCTGGAGTGTACAGGGAATAGGCTATGGCTACACCTTC. Its translation is CAWSVQGIGYGYTF.

This chain uses TRBV7-2 with TRBJ2-3; D may be TRBD1 (8 bases). Per germline, CDR1 SGHTA and CDR2 FQGNSA. V dropped 5 bases and J dropped 4 bases, with 25 bases sitting between them. This CDR3 has 18 residues. The CDR3, as DNA: TGTGCCAGCAGCGCACTAGCGATGGACAGGGATGACGCAGATACGCAGTATTTT. Protein sequence: CASSALAMDRDDADTQYF.

The genes are TRBV18 and TRBJ2-7; no definite D call. V lost 2 bases, J lost 7 bases, and 18 bases lay in between. The CDR3 covers 15 residues. In germline, CDR1 is KGHSH, CDR2 LQKENI. The CDR3 nucleotides are TGTGCCAGCTCACCAGCGACAATTGTTTTGAGTGAGCAGTACTTC. Encoded protein: CASSPATIVLSEQYF.